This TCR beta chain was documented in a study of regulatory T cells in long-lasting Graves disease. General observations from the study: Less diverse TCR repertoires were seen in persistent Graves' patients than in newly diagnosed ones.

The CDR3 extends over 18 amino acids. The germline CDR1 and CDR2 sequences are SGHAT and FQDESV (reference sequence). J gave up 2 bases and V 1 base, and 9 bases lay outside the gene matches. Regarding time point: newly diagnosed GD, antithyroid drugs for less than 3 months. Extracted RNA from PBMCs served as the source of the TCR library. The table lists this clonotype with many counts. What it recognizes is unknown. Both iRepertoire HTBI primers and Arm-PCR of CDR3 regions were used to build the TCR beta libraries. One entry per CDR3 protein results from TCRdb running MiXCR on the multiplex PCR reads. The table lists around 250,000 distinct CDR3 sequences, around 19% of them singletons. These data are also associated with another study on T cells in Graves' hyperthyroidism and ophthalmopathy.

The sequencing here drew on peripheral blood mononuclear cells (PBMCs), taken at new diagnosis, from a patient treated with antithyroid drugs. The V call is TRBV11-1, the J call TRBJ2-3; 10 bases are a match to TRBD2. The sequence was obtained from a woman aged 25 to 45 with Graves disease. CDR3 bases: TGTGCCAGCAGCTTAGAGGCGCTAGCGGGGGCCTACACAGATACGCAGTATTTT. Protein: CASSLEALAGAYTDTQYF.